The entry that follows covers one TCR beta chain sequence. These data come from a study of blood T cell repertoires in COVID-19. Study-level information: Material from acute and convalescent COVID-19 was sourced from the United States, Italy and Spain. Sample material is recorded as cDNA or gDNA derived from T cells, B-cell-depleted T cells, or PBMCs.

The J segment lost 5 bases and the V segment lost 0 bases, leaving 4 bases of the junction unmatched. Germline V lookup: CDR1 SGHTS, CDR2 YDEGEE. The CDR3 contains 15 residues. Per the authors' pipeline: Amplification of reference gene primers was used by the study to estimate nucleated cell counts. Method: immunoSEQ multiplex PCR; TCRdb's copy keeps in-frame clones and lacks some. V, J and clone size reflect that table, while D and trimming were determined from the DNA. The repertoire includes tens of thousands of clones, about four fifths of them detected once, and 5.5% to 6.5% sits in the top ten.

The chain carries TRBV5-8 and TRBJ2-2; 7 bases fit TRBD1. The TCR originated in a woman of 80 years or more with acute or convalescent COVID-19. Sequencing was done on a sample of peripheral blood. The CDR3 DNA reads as TGTGCCAGCAGCTTGGGGACAGGCTTGACCGGGGAGCTGTTTTTT. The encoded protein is CASSLGTGLTGELFF.